This T cell receptor (beta chain) originates from a study of OX40 agonist ivuxolimab in advanced cancers. About the full investigation: Ivuxolimab was an agonistic, fully human IgG2 monoclonal antibody directed against OX40 (CD134), a costimulatory receptor. Intravenous ivuxolimab was administered to patients every 2 weeks at six dose levels: 0.01, 0.1, 0.3, 1.5, 3 and 10 mg/kg. Of the roughly 53 patients in dose escalation, some 19 had hepatocellular carcinoma, approximately 15 had melanoma, 9 had renal cell carcinoma and 9 had head and neck cancer. In the dose-escalation cohort, 82.7% of patients were male, and the mean age was approximately 55 years, with a range of roughly 20 to 80. Prior anti-PD-1, anti-PD-L1 or anti-CTLA-4 therapy was permitted, and about two fifths of dose-escalation patients had received checkpoint inhibitors. Partial responses were achieved by three dose-escalation patients, of whom one had hepatocellular carcinoma and two had cutaneous melanoma. Peripheral TCRbeta sequencing was intended to test whether TCR sequence diversity was altered and clonal T-cell expansion was caused by ivuxolimab. The monotherapy dose-escalation portion (N of about 57 patients) of the phase I ivuxolimab trial is reported in the paper.

Patients with autoimmune disease history or receiving systemic immunosuppression were excluded from the trial. Peripheral blood for TCR sequencing was drawn from every dose cohort at baseline, at cycle 4 day 1 and at cycle 7 day 1. Samples came from an open-label, multicenter, first-in-human phase I dose-escalation trial of ivuxolimab. Adults with locally advanced or metastatic melanoma, renal cell, hepatocellular, or head and neck squamous cell carcinoma were enrolled in the trial. CD4+ and CD8+ T cells were sorted separately from peripheral blood before TCR sequencing. Sequences MNHEY (CDR1) and SMNVEV (CDR2) are obtained from the germline V gene (reference sequence). From the cysteine up to the phenylalanine, the CDR3 has a length of 14 residues. The CDR3 DNA has 42 bases and is translated from base 1. Relative to germline, V is missing 6 bases and J is missing 2 bases, with 6 bases of the junction outside any gene match.

Broader findings and caveats from the paper: In the 0.1-3.0 mg/kg groups, partial responders were among the patients with the lowest normalized peripheral clonal expansion, particularly in CD8+ T cells. At doses of 0.1 to 3.0 mg/kg, clonal expansion of both CD4+ and CD8+ blood T cells was observed from baseline to week 6. Low levels of normalized T-cell clonal expansion were also seen in some patients who did not respond. The antigen specificity of the clonally expanded peripheral T cells was not determined. On average, CD8+ T cells showed more expanded clones than CD4+ T cells after ivuxolimab.

As to this clone: Which antigen it targets is not known. No clone much larger than this one lies a single base away; base qualities are absent.

Genomic DNA was extracted from sorted cells for sequencing of the TCRbeta CDR3 region. TCRbeta CDR3 regions were sequenced using the immunoSEQ Assay. TCRdb limited this immuneACCESS table to in-frame rearrangements with V and J called. A share of clones is missing; checked studies link under half to unresolved V genes, and the rest is unexplained. This sample gives about 140,000 clones in total; 90% of them show up just once. Of the sample, approximately 0.99% falls within the top ten clones. The sequencing here drew on CD4+ or CD8+ T cells sorted from blood, taken in a trial of the OX40 agonist ivuxolimab. The sequence was collected from an adult with an advanced solid tumor such as melanoma, head and neck, liver or kidney cancer. The chain is assembled from TRBV27 and TRBJ2-7; TRBD2 fits 8 bases in the junction. This receptor carries the CDR3 CASSTGLGAYEQYF. The DNA sequence is TGTGCCAGCAGCACGGGACTAGGTGCCTACGAGCAGTACTTC.